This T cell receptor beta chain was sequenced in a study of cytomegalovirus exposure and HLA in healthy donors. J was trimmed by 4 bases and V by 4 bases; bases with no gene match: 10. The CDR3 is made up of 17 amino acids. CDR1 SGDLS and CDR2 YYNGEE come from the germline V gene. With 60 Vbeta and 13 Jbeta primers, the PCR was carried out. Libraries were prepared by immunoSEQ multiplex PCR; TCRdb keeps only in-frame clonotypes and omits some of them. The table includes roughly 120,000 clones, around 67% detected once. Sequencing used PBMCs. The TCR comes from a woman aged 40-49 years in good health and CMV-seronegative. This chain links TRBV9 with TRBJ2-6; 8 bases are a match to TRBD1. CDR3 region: CASSPRTGTSGANVLTF. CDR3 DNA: TGTGCCAGCAGCCCACGGACAGGGACGTCCGGGGCCAACGTCCTGACTTTC.